The 25 T cell receptor beta chains below come from one sample, sequenced in a study of T cells in Graves' hyperthyroidism and ophthalmopathy. The CDR3 regions of TCR beta were amplified from RNA transcripts. HTBI primers were the set used in a first-round RT-PCR of the TCR CDR3. One entry per CDR3 protein results from TCRdb running MiXCR on the multiplex PCR reads. The sample includes 450,000 to 600,000 distinct CDR3 sequences, 14% seen only once; the top ten take more than 11%. The sample consisted of blood. These receptors were taken from a woman between 40 and 50 years old with Graves' hyperthyroidism.

This clonotype was seen at least ten times. This CDR3 is CASSKQGMNTEAFF. In DNA, the CDR3 is TGTGCCAGCAGTAAACAGGGAATGAACACTGAAGCTTTCTTT. The genes are TRBV2 and TRBJ1-1; a weak D match, TRBD1 (6 bases). Trimming stripped 5 bases from V and 0 bases from J, with 10 bases between. The CDR3 length is 14 residues. Per the germline V gene, CDR1 is SNHLY and CDR2 is FYNNEI.

This clonotype occurred a few times. V and J are TRBV3-1 and TRBJ2-2; D gene uncertain. The germline gives CDR1 LGHDT, CDR2 YNNKEL (reference sequence). The CDR3 has 15 residues. Trimming left V 1 base short and J 3 bases short, with 9 bases between. CDR3 DNA: TGTGCCAGCAGCCAAGCGGCCAGTTACACCGGGGAGCTGTTTTTT. Amino acids: CASSQAASYTGELFF.

This clonotype was counted ten times or more. This rearrangement joins TRBV5-1 to TRBJ2-3; 7 nucleotides align to TRBD2. V shed 4 bases, J shed 4 bases, and the junction held 6 bases outside the gene matches. Germline V gene lookup returns CDR1 SGHRS and CDR2 YFSETQ. The CDR3 runs 14 residues. CDR3 amino acids: CASSGGSVADTQYF. The CDR3 nucleotides read TGCGCCAGCAGCGGCGGGAGTGTAGCAGATACGCAGTATTTT.

This clonotype was counted at least ten times. This rearrangement joins TRBV28 to TRBJ2-1; unclear D gene. Germline CDR1 MDHEN, CDR2 SYDVKM. Between the trimmed V and J ends, which lost 11 bases and 7 bases, there was a span of 15 bases. The CDR3 sequence is 12 residues long. The CDR3: CALGELGNEQFF. The CDR3 nucleotides are TGTGCCCTCGGAGAGTTAGGGAATGAGCAGTTCTTC.

V is TRBV27 and J is TRBJ2-3; 8 bases agree with TRBD1. J was trimmed by 6 bases and V by 6 bases; bases with no gene match: 14. Germline CDR1 and CDR2: MNHEY and SMNVEV (reference sequence). The CDR3 covers 16 residues. CDR3: CASSRPTGTGKDTQYF. In DNA form, the CDR3 reads TGTGCCAGCAGCCGACCGACCGGGACAGGAAAGGATACGCAGTATTTT.

This clonotype was detected many times. The V call is TRBV6-1, the J call TRBJ1-2, with 7 bases fitting TRBD1. The CDR3 runs 13 residues. Unmatched junction bases numbered 9, after V lost 6 bases and J lost 8 bases. Germline V gives CDR1 MNHNS, CDR2 SASEGT. The chain's CDR3 is CASRPDRAKGYTF. For the CDR3, the DNA is TGTGCCAGCAGACCCGACAGGGCAAAGGGCTACACCTTC.

Ten or more counts support this clonotype. This rearrangement joins TRBV2 to TRBJ1-1, with D perhaps TRBD1 (6 bases). CDR3 length: 15 amino acids. The V gene's germline CDR1 is SNHLY and CDR2 FYNNEI. With 1 base removed from V and 0 bases from J, the gap between germline ends came to 9 bases. The CDR3 sequence: CASSEDGQLNTEAFF. Written as DNA, the CDR3 is TGTGCCAGCAGTGAAGATGGACAGTTGAACACTGAAGCTTTCTTT.

Many counts were recorded for this clonotype. This chain uses TRBV11-2 with TRBJ2-7; D uncertain. Germline loops: CDR1 SGHAT, CDR2 FQNNGV. The CDR3 is 12 residues long. V shed 0 bases and J shed 7 bases, with 7 bases lying between them. For the CDR3, the DNA is TGTGCCAGCAGCTTAGATCCCCTGGAGCAGTACTTC. This codes for CASSLDPLEQYF. The variable domain in full, with the rest retrieved from reference TRBV11-2 and TRBJ2-7, is EAGVAQSPRYKIIEKRQSVAFWCNPISGHATLYWYQQILGQGPKLLIQFQNNGVVDDSQLPKDRFSAERLKGVDSTLKIQPAKLEDSAVYLCASSLDPLEQYFGPGTRLTVT.

V and J are TRBV29-1 and TRBJ1-2, with 7 bases identical to TRBD1. The CDR3 length is 15 residues. J gave up 2 bases and V 3 bases, and 9 bases lay outside the gene matches. Germline V CDR1 and CDR2: SQVTM, ANQGSEA. CDR3 sequence (DNA): TGCAGCGTTGACGGGACAGAGAACCTGAACTATGGCTACACCTTC. Encoded protein: CSVDGTENLNYGYTF.

In its sample, this clonotype was seen many times. V and J are TRBV28 and TRBJ2-5; D could derive from TRBD1 or TRBD2 (5 bases each). The V and J ends lost 4 bases and 5 bases respectively, with 17 bases between them. The CDR3 extends over 15 amino acids. From germline, CDR1 is MDHEN and CDR2 SYDVKM. The CDR3: CASSSHGALGETQYF. The CDR3 nucleotides are TGTGCCAGCAGTTCCCACGGGGCCCTCGGGGAGACCCAGTACTTC.

This clonotype was seen at least ten times. The J gene is TRBJ1-5, the V gene TRBV30, with D tentatively TRBD1 (5 bases). Germline CDR1 GTSNPN, CDR2 SVGIG (reference sequence). CDR3 length: 14 amino acids. Trimming cost V 2 bases and J 3 bases, with 11 bases left between them. CDR3 coding DNA: TGTGCCTGGAGTTCCGGACAAAACAATCAGCCCCAGCATTTT. This codes for CAWSSGQNNQPQHF.

The J gene is TRBJ2-1, the V gene TRBV19, with 9 positions matching TRBD1. Germline V gene sequence: CDR1 LNHDA, CDR2 SQIVND (reference sequence). V lost 0 bases, J lost 8 bases, and 11 bases stayed unmatched. This CDR3 has 17 amino acids. The CDR3 DNA follows: TGTGCCAGTAGTATAGATCCGGGGACAGGGAAATACGATGAGCAGTTCTTC. Translated, it gives CASSIDPGTGKYDEQFF.

Ten or more counts support this clonotype. The chain joins TRBV20-1 to TRBJ2-5; 10 nucleotides line up with TRBD2. The germline V gene has CDR1 DFQATT and CDR2 SNEGSKA (reference sequence). V lost 2 bases to trimming and J lost 7 bases; unmatched junction nucleotides: 16. The CDR3 is made up of 17 amino acids. The CDR3, as DNA: TGCAGTGCTAGACATACTGGACTAGCGGAGGTCCTAGGGACCCAGTACTTC. Amino acids: CSARHTGLAEVLGTQYF.

This clonotype was found many times. CDR3 DNA: TGTGCCAGCAGCTTGGGGCCCGCATCAGATACGCAGTATTTT. It is translated as CASSLGPASDTQYF. The gene calls are TRBV7-9 and TRBJ2-3; a possible D gene is TRBD1 (5 bases). In germline, CDR1 is SEHNR, CDR2 FQNEAQ (reference sequence). With 3 bases removed from V and 4 bases from J, the gap between germline ends came to 11 bases. There are 14 residues in the CDR3.

About this clonotype: With a much larger clone just one base away, this may be a read error. The chain employs TRBV7-8 and TRBJ2-1, with D possibly being TRBD2 (6 bases). CDR1 is SGHVS and CDR2 is FQNEAQ in the germline V gene. This CDR3 has 14 amino acids. Trimming took off 5 bases at V and 6 bases at J, with 14 bases between the two ends. The CDR3 DNA is TGTGCCAGCAGCAACTCGGACGGGGGCAATGAGCAGTTCTTC. It codes for CASSNSDGGNEQFF.

This chain uses TRBV5-6 with TRBJ2-1; D is uncertain. CDR3 length equals 16 residues. Looked up from germline, CDR1 is SGHDT and CDR2 is YYEEEE. V gave up 3 bases and J gave up 2 bases, with 15 bases separating them. The CDR3 loop reads CASSYHGPATYNEQFF. The CDR3 DNA follows: TGTGCCAGCAGCTATCACGGCCCCGCTACCTACAATGAGCAGTTCTTC.

This clonotype was seen only a few times. J is TRBJ2-5 and V is TRBV6-5; 8 bases map to TRBD1. The CDR3 is 17 amino acids. V shed 0 bases and J 4 bases; nucleotides not matched to a gene: 10. Per germline, CDR1 MNHEY and CDR2 SVGAGI. The CDR3 DNA follows: TGTGCCAGCAGTTACTCGTACACAGGGGGGTGGCGAGAGACCCAGTACTTC. Translated, it gives CASSYSYTGGWRETQYF.

This clonotype was counted a few times. The chain has TRBV6-2 or TRBV6-3 and TRBJ2-3, with 8 bases identical to TRBD2. J lost 6 bases, V lost 2 bases, and 7 bases had no gene match. CDR1 is MNHEY, CDR2 SVGEGT, per germline. CDR3 length: 15 amino acids. CDR3: CASSYQGLAVDTQYF. DNA for the CDR3: TGTGCCAGCAGTTACCAAGGACTAGCAGTTGATACGCAGTATTTT.

This chain links TRBV6-1 with TRBJ1-2, with TRBD1 identical over 7 bases. CDR3 length: 13 residues. The J segment lost 4 bases and the V segment lost 5 bases, leaving 4 bases of the junction unmatched. Germline V gene data show CDR1 as MNHNS and CDR2 as SASEGT. The chain's CDR3 is CASSRQGPYGYTF. For the CDR3, the DNA is TGTGCCAGCAGTAGACAGGGCCCCTATGGCTACACCTTC.

The sample holds a few counts of this clonotype. This sequence joins TRBV28 and TRBJ2-7; 8 bases map to TRBD2. The CDR3 is made up of 14 amino acids. Germline assignment: CDR1 MDHEN and CDR2 SYDVKM. The V and J ends lost 5 bases and 5 bases, in that order; junction bases with no gene match: 8. The CDR3 loop is CASSGGGRPHEQYF. CDR3 in DNA: TGTGCCAGCAGTGGGGGCGGGAGGCCCCACGAGCAGTACTTC. The full variable domain, its missing parts supplied by reference TRBV28 and TRBJ2-7, is DVKVTQSSRYLVKRTGEKVFLECVQDMDHENMFWYRQDPGLGLRLIYFSYDVKMKEKGDIPEGYSVSREKKERFSLILESASTNQTSMYLCASSGGGRPHEQYFGPGTRLTVT.

This clonotype was found a few times. The chain links TRBV7-6 to TRBJ2-2; D unclear. From germline, CDR1 is SGHVS and CDR2 FNYEAQ. Deletions cut 1 base from V and 1 base from J, with 10 bases between. This CDR3 has 16 residues. CDR3 bases: TGTGCCAGCAGCTTAGTATTGGGCTTGAACACCGGGGAGCTGTTTTTT. This translates into CASSLVLGLNTGELFF.

This clonotype was picked up a small number of times. This chain connects TRBV6-1 to TRBJ1-2; 7 bases map to TRBD1. CDR1 MNHNS and CDR2 SASEGT come from the germline V gene. V was clipped by 1 base and J by 2 bases; unmatched bases: 1. CDR3 length: 14 amino acids. For the CDR3, the DNA is TGTGCCAGCAGTGAAGGACAGGGAAACTATGGCTACACCTTC. It yields the protein CASSEGQGNYGYTF.

The CDR3 region is CASSLGTGKNEQYF. In DNA form, the CDR3 reads TGCGCCAGCAGCTTGGGGACAGGGAAGAACGAGCAGTACTTC. V usage is TRBV5-1 and J usage is TRBJ2-7; 8 positions match TRBD1. Germline CDR1 and CDR2: SGHRS and YFSETQ. Trimming at V came to 0 bases and at J to 5 bases, leaving 4 bases not matched to a gene. The CDR3 is 14 residues long.

There are many counts of this clonotype. The chain recombines TRBV28 with TRBJ1-1; D not certain. The germline gives CDR1 MDHEN, CDR2 SYDVKM. The CDR3 contains 15 residues. The V end was cut by 3 bases, the J end by 6 bases, with 17 bases between. CDR3 nucleotides: TGTGCCAGCAGTTTTCCCCCCCGGGGTAGAGCTGAAGCTTTCTTT. Translating gives CASSFPPRGRAEAFF.

This clonotype was observed at least ten times. The chain is built from TRBV7-9 and TRBJ2-7, with 7 bases aligning to TRBD2. Looked up from germline, CDR1 is SEHNR and CDR2 is FQNEAQ (reference sequence). V shed 1 base, J shed 0 bases, and the junction held 6 bases outside the gene matches. CDR3 length: 16 amino acids. CDR3 nucleotide sequence: TGTGCCAGCAGCTTAGGGGCGGGGGTTAGCTCCTACGAGCAGTACTTC. Translation gives CASSLGAGVSSYEQYF.